Listed below are T cell receptor beta chains from one sample, sequenced in a study of blood T cells in healthy people across ages. TCRdb ran MiXCR on the 5' RACE reads and lists one entry per CDR3 protein. The data hold some 700,000 distinct CDR3 sequences, with 22% observed a single time. Sequencing used blood. The receptors derive from a man aged 65 to 79 in good health. Both conserved end residues are part of each CDR3. The D gene is left open where the match is weak. Clone size is shown for a subset of rows, as once, few, many or a class of expanded clone.

size: few; J: TRBJ1-1; V: TRBV3-1; D: -; CDR3: CASSRGVGDRTEAFF; DNA: TGTGCCAGCAGCAGGGGAGTGGGGGACCGCACTGAAGCTTTCTTT
size: medium-sized; J: TRBJ1-5; V: TRBV24-1; D: -; CDR3: CATSDPRQLDNQPQHF; DNA: TGTGCCACCAGTGATCCGAGACAGCTAGACAATCAGCCCCAGCATTTT
size: -; J: TRBJ2-3; V: TRBV28; D: -; CDR3: CASSSGQPAWGTQYF; DNA: TGTGCCAGCAGCTCCGGACAGCCCGCCTGGGGTACGCAGTATTTT
size: many; J: TRBJ2-7; V: TRBV25-1; D: -; CDR3: CASSPYSRLYEQYF; DNA: TGTGCCAGCAGTCCATATTCCCGACTTTACGAGCAGTACTTC
size: -; J: TRBJ2-7; V: TRBV28; D: -; CDR3: CASRQQVHEQYF; DNA: TGTGCCAGCAGACAACAGGTCCACGAGCAGTACTTC
size: -; J: TRBJ2-5; V: TRBV5-1; D: -; CDR3: CASSSGTDDQETQYF; DNA: TGCGCCAGCAGCTCCGGGACGGACGACCAAGAGACCCAGTACTTC
size: -; J: TRBJ1-4; V: TRBV6-6; D: -; CDR3: CASSFRQENEKLFF; DNA: TGTGCCAGCAGTTTCCGGCAGGAAAATGAAAAACTGTTTTTT
size: -; J: TRBJ2-5; V: TRBV19; D: TRBD1; CDR3: CATNRGKQETQYF; DNA: TGTGCCACGAACAGGGGGAAGCAAGAGACCCAGTACTTC
size: -; J: TRBJ2-3; V: TRBV4-3; D: -; CDR3: CASSQDPRPTDTQYF; DNA: TGCGCCAGCAGCCAAGATCCCAGACCCACAGATACGCAGTATTTT
size: -; J: TRBJ2-3; V: TRBV27; D: -; CDR3: CASSPWGDTQYF; DNA: TGTGCCAGCAGTCCATGGGGGGATACGCAGTATTTT
size: -; J: TRBJ1-2; V: TRBV20-1; D: TRBD1; CDR3: CSATTGGGGYTF; DNA: TGCAGTGCCACGACAGGGGGCGGAGGCTACACCTTC
size: many; J: TRBJ2-1; V: TRBV7-8; D: TRBD2; CDR3: CASSLPSGGAYNEQFF; DNA: TGTGCCAGCAGCTTACCTAGCGGGGGGGCTTACAATGAGCAGTTCTTC
size: few; J: TRBJ2-1; V: TRBV12-3/TRBV12-4; D: TRBD2; CDR3: CASSNPHSGGSYNEQFF; DNA: TGTGCCAGCAGTAATCCCCACTCGGGGGGGTCCTACAATGAGCAGTTCTTC
size: -; J: TRBJ1-6; V: TRBV12-3/TRBV12-4; D: TRBD1; CDR3: CASSGTGLNSPLHF; DNA: TGTGCCAGCAGCGGGACAGGGTTAAATTCACCCCTCCACTTT
size: -; J: TRBJ2-5; V: TRBV7-2; D: -; CDR3: CASSLAGPFQETQYF; DNA: TGTGCCAGCAGCTTAGCGGGGCCTTTCCAAGAGACCCAGTACTTC
size: few; J: TRBJ2-3; V: TRBV28; D: -; CDR3: CASSWLSTDTQYF; DNA: TGTGCCAGCAGTTGGCTTAGCACAGATACGCAGTATTTT
size: few; J: TRBJ1-2; V: TRBV14; D: TRBD1; CDR3: CASSQGSGGYGCTF; DNA: TGTGCCAGCAGCCAAGGATCAGGGGGGTATGGCTGCACCTTC
size: few; J: TRBJ2-1; V: TRBV5-1; D: -; CDR3: CASTPGGLVDYNEQFF; DNA: TGCGCCAGCACACCCGGGGGGCTAGTGGACTACAATGAGCAGTTCTTC
size: few; J: TRBJ2-3; V: TRBV6-5; D: -; CDR3: CASRHRGTQYF; DNA: TGTGCCAGCAGGCATCGGGGTACGCAGTATTTT
size: few; J: TRBJ2-7; V: TRBV29-1; D: -; CDR3: CSVGGQGRYEQYF; DNA: TGCAGCGTTGGGGGGCAGGGGAGGTACGAGCAGTACTTC
size: -; J: TRBJ1-2; V: TRBV12-3/TRBV12-4; D: -; CDR3: CASSFGGASVYGYTF; DNA: TGTGCCAGCAGTTTCGGAGGGGCCTCAGTCTATGGCTACACCTTC
size: -; J: TRBJ2-2; V: TRBV5-1; D: -; CDR3: CASSLNFDTGELFF; DNA: TGCGCCAGCAGCTTAAACTTCGACACCGGGGAGCTGTTTTTT
size: few; J: TRBJ2-3; V: TRBV2; D: -; CDR3: CARESPGTHTQYF; DNA: TGTGCCAGAGAGTCCCCCGGGACACATACGCAGTATTTT
size: -; J: TRBJ2-1; V: TRBV12-3/TRBV12-4; D: -; CDR3: CASSFIVGRRNEQFF; DNA: TGTGCCAGCAGTTTCATTGTAGGCAGAAGGAATGAGCAGTTCTTC
size: few; J: TRBJ1-6; V: TRBV18; D: -; CDR3: CASSPGARQNSPLHF; DNA: TGTGCCAGCTCACCCGGGGCTCGGCAGAATTCACCCCTCCACTTT
size: few; J: TRBJ2-7; V: TRBV10-3; D: -; CDR3: CAISRDGYEQYF; DNA: TGTGCCATCAGCCGGGACGGCTACGAGCAGTACTTC
size: many; J: TRBJ1-1; V: TRBV5-1; D: -; CDR3: CASKDRRNTEAFF; DNA: TGCGCCAGCAAGGACAGAAGGAACACTGAAGCTTTCTTT
size: -; J: TRBJ2-1; V: TRBV20-1; D: TRBD2; CDR3: CSARVTSGRRNEQFF; DNA: TGCAGTGCTAGAGTTACTAGCGGGAGGCGCAATGAGCAGTTCTTC
size: -; J: TRBJ2-1; V: TRBV3-1; D: -; CDR3: CASSQDRLKPHNEQFF; DNA: TGTGCCAGCAGCCAAGACCGGCTCAAACCGCACAATGAGCAGTTCTTC
size: few; J: TRBJ2-2; V: TRBV29-1; D: TRBD1; CDR3: CSVEVGQEVGELFF; DNA: TGCAGCGTTGAGGTGGGACAGGAGGTCGGGGAGCTGTTTTTT
size: -; J: TRBJ2-4; V: TRBV14; D: -; CDR3: CASSQDPSKNIQYF; DNA: TGTGCCAGCAGCCAAGACCCCTCAAAAAACATTCAGTACTTC
size: -; J: TRBJ1-2; V: TRBV20-1; D: -; CDR3: CSAVWGGNGYTF; DNA: TGCAGTGCTGTCTGGGGGGGGAATGGCTACACCTTC
size: few; J: TRBJ1-1; V: TRBV12-3/TRBV12-4; D: -; CDR3: CASSMGRHTEAFF; DNA: TGTGCCAGCAGTATGGGGAGACACACTGAAGCTTTCTTT
size: few; J: TRBJ2-7; V: TRBV20-1; D: TRBD1; CDR3: CSASVGQGGTYEQYF; DNA: TGCAGTGCTAGCGTGGGACAGGGGGGAACCTACGAGCAGTACTTC
size: few; J: TRBJ2-5; V: TRBV6-6; D: -; CDR3: CASSKTVQTQYF; DNA: TGTGCCAGCAGTAAGACAGTGCAGACCCAGTACTTC
size: -; J: TRBJ1-1; V: TRBV7-9; D: -; CDR3: CASSFDSPNTEAFF; DNA: TGTGCCAGCAGCTTTGACAGTCCGAACACTGAAGCTTTCTTT
size: few; J: TRBJ2-1; V: TRBV29-1; D: -; CDR3: CSVDRTYNEQFF; DNA: TGCAGCGTGGACAGAACCTACAATGAGCAGTTCTTC
size: few; J: TRBJ1-4; V: TRBV12-3/TRBV12-4; D: -; CDR3: CASSLLSNEKLFF; DNA: TGTGCCAGCAGTTTATTGTCTAATGAAAAACTGTTTTTT
size: -; J: TRBJ1-3; V: TRBV7-9; D: -; CDR3: CASSLLATRGNTIYF; DNA: TGTGCCAGCAGCTTATTGGCCACACGTGGAAACACCATATATTTT
size: -; J: TRBJ1-2; V: TRBV5-1; D: -; CDR3: CASSPDSLDYGYTF; DNA: TGCGCCAGCAGCCCGGACAGCCTGGACTATGGCTACACCTTC
size: -; J: TRBJ2-5; V: TRBV21-1; D: -; CDR3: CASMAGQGYQETQYF; DNA: TGTGCCAGCATGGCCGGGCAGGGGTACCAAGAGACCCAGTACTTC
size: -; J: TRBJ2-4; V: TRBV12-3/TRBV12-4; D: TRBD2; CDR3: CASSLRLAGVTKNIQYF; DNA: TGTGCCAGCAGTTTAAGACTAGCGGGAGTAACCAAAAACATTCAGTACTTC
size: few; J: TRBJ2-7; V: TRBV5-1; D: -; CDR3: CASSAGLVYEQYF; DNA: TGCGCCAGCAGCGCGGGACTTGTCTACGAGCAGTACTTC
size: -; J: TRBJ2-5; V: TRBV3-1; D: TRBD1; CDR3: CASSQAPSGGQETQYF; DNA: TGTGCCAGCAGCCAAGCTCCTTCAGGGGGCCAAGAGACCCAGTACTTC
size: -; J: TRBJ2-1; V: TRBV3-1; D: TRBD2; CDR3: CASSQDSGRKLSNEQFF; DNA: TGTGCCAGCAGCCAAGATAGCGGGAGAAAGCTATCAAATGAGCAGTTCTTC
size: few; J: TRBJ2-3; V: TRBV20-1; D: -; CDR3: CSARADGGHTDTQYF; DNA: TGCAGTGCTAGAGCAGACGGGGGGCACACAGATACGCAGTATTTT
size: many; J: TRBJ1-4; V: TRBV18; D: -; CDR3: CASSRSKNEKLFF; DNA: TGTGCCAGCTCACGATCAAAAAATGAAAAACTGTTTTTT
size: -; J: TRBJ2-3; V: TRBV12-3/TRBV12-4; D: TRBD1; CDR3: CASSLALTGGGADTQYF; DNA: TGTGCCAGCAGTTTAGCGCTCACAGGGGGTGGCGCAGATACGCAGTATTTT
size: -; J: TRBJ1-2; V: TRBV9; D: -; CDR3: CASSVGSETGGYTF; DNA: TGTGCCAGCAGCGTAGGATCCGAGACGGGGGGCTACACCTTC
size: -; J: TRBJ1-2; V: TRBV12-3/TRBV12-4; D: -; CDR3: CASSPNRNGYTF; DNA: TGTGCCAGCAGCCCCAACAGGAATGGCTACACTTTC
size: -; J: TRBJ2-1; V: TRBV4-3; D: -; CDR3: CASSQRTEVSGSYNEQFF; DNA: TGCGCCAGCAGCCAACGTACAGAGGTAAGCGGCTCCTACAATGAGCAGTTCTTC
size: few; J: TRBJ1-3; V: TRBV4-1; D: TRBD1; CDR3: CASSRDRGPGNTIYF; DNA: TGCGCCAGCAGCCGGGACAGGGGCCCTGGAAACACCATATATTTT
size: few; J: TRBJ1-5; V: TRBV7-8; D: -; CDR3: CASSFLLGRNQPQHF; DNA: TGTGCCAGCAGCTTTTTGCTAGGGAGGAATCAGCCCCAGCATTTT
size: -; J: TRBJ2-3; V: TRBV29-1; D: TRBD2; CDR3: CSVDPTGRGADTQYF; DNA: TGCAGCGTTGACCCCACGGGGAGGGGAGCCGATACGCAGTATTTT
size: once; J: TRBJ2-2; V: TRBV12-3/TRBV12-4; D: TRBD1; CDR3: CASSPALGQGVNGELFF; DNA: TGTGCCAGCAGCCCTGCCCTGGGACAGGGGGTCAACGGGGAGCTGTTTTTT
size: few; J: TRBJ2-5; V: TRBV20-1; D: -; CDR3: CSARDPTEVYETQYF; DNA: TGCAGTGCTAGAGATCCTACGGAAGTCTATGAGACCCAGTACTTC
size: -; J: TRBJ2-3; V: TRBV7-3; D: -; CDR3: CASSFWDGKTDTQYF; DNA: TGTGCCAGCAGCTTCTGGGACGGGAAGACAGATACGCAGTATTTT